The present T cell receptor beta chain was sequenced within a study of blood T cell repertoires in COVID-19. Individuals aged roughly 18 to 95 years were recruited from 24 US areas. The V end lost 7 bases, the J end lost 0 bases, and 12 bases lay between the germline ends. The CDR3 consists of 15 residues. Looked up from germline, CDR1 is SNHLY and CDR2 is FYNNEI. Libraries were prepared by immunoSEQ multiplex PCR; TCRdb keeps only in-frame clonotypes and omits some of them. This sample has some 530,000 clones, with about 85% found just once. The chain is built from TRBV2 and TRBJ1-4; D might be TRBD1 (6 bases). Material for sequencing was PBMCs or T cells enriched from blood (not recorded which). This sequence originates from a woman aged 55-75 years who had recovered from COVID-19. The CDR3 protein is CASKGHKTTNEKLFF. In DNA form, the CDR3 reads TGTGCCAGCAAGGGACACAAAACAACTAATGAAAAACTGTTTTTT.